What follows describes a single T cell receptor beta chain. The data stem from a study of CD8+ T cells in alopecia areata. Extracted RNA was reverse transcribed, and the resulting cDNA served as sequencing template. Some clones are missing from TCRdb's copy, which holds only in-frame ones; the method was immunoSEQ multiplex PCR. This table holds 150,000 or so clones, 85% to 90% found once. CDR1 is SGHRS, CDR2 YFSETQ, per germline. After removal of 0 bases from V and 1 base from J, the junction contained 5 bases not matched to a gene. The CDR3 is 16 residues long. This chain connects TRBV5-1 to TRBJ2-7; 9 nucleotides align to TRBD2. The material was CD8+ T cells sorted from blood, obtained at week 0. This TCR was recovered from a human donor with alopecia areata. The CDR3, as DNA: TGCGCCAGCAGCTTGGGCTTAGCGGGAGATTCCTACGAGCAGTACTTC. This encodes CASSLGLAGDSYEQYF.